In its sample, the clone carrying this TCR beta chain was seen many times. V shed 8 bases and J 0 bases; nucleotides not matched to a gene: 1. Germline CDR1 reads MNHEY; CDR2 reads SMNVEV (reference sequence). CDR3 length: 13 amino acids. This entry comes from a study of beta chain features in type 1 diabetes. Every isolated RNA sample was fully reverse transcribed, so sequencing captured expressed TCRB transcripts. Only in-frame clones appear in the TCRdb table, and some are missing; sequencing was by immunoSEQ multiplex PCR. The sample carries 900,000 or so clones, 17% recorded once. This rearrangement joins TRBV27 to TRBJ1-1; 9 bases match TRBD1. The sequenced sample was naive CD4+ T cells from blood. This receptor was obtained from a woman aged 18-29 years in good health. CDR3 DNA: TGTGCCAGCCGGGACAGGGTGAACACTGAAGCTTTCTTT. This sequence encodes CASRDRVNTEAFF.